This T cell receptor (beta chain) came from a study of T cells in Graves' hyperthyroidism and ophthalmopathy. The CDR3 is 14 amino acids. V was pared by 1 base and J by 6 bases, with 11 bases between. Regions amplified from RNA transcripts were the TCR beta CDR3 regions. A first-round RT-PCR of the TCR CDR3 used the HTBI primer set. TCRdb called the multiplex PCR reads again in MiXCR, with one record for every CDR3 protein. The sample has 490,000 or so distinct CDR3 sequences; 15% to 20% are singletons. This clonotype came up many times. The rearrangement links TRBV12-3 or TRBV12-4 to TRBJ2-3; D not resolved. The sequence came from a man aged 35 to 55 with Graves' ophthalmopathy. Sample: blood. CDR3 bases: TGTGCCAGCAGTTTAGGGACCCTTGGGGATACGCAGTATTTT. The encoded protein is CASSLGTLGDTQYF.